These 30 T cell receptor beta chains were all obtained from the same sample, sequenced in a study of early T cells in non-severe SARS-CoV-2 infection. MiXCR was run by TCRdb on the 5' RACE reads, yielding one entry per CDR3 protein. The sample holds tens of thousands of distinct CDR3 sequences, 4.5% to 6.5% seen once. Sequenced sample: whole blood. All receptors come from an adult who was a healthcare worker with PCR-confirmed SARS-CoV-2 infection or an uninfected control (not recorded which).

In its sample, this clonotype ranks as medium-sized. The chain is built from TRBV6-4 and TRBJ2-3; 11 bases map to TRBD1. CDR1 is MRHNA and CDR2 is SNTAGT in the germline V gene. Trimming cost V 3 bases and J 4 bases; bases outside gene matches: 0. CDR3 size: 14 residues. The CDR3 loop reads CASSEGQGADTQYF. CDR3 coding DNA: TGTGCCAGCAGTGAGGGACAGGGGGCAGATACGCAGTATTTT.

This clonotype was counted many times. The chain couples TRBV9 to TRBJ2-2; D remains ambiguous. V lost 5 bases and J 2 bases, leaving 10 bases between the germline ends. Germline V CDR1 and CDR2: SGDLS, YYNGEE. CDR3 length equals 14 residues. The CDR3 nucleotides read TGTGCCAGCAGGCTGGACCTCAACACCGGGGAGCTGTTTTTT. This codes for CASRLDLNTGELFF.

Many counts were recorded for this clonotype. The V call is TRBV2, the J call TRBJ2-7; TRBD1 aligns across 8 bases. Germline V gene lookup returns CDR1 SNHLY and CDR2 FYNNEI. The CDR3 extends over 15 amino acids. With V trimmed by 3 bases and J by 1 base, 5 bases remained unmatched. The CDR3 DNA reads TGTGCCAGCAGTGAGAACAGACAGGGGTCCTACGAGCAGTACTTC. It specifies CASSENRQGSYEQYF. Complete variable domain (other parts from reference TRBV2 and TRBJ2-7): EPEVTQTPSHQVTQMGQEVILRCVPISNHLYFYWYRQILGQKVEFLVSFYNNEISEKSEIFDDQFSVERPDGSNFTLKIRSTKLEDSAMYFCASSENRQGSYEQYFGPGTRLTVT.

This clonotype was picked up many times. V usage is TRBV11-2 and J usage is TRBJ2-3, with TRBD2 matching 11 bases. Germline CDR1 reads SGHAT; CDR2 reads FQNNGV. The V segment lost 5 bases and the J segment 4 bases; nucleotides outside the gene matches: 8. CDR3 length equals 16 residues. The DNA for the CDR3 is TGTGCCAGCAGCCGAACTAGCGGGAGACGTCCAGATACGCAGTATTTT. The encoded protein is CASSRTSGRRPDTQYF.

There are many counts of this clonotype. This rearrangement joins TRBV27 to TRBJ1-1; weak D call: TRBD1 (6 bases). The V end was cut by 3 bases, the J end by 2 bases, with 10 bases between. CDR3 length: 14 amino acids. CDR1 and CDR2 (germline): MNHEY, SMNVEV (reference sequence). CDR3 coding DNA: TGTGCCAGCAGTTTTGGACAGCCTAACACTGAAGCTTTCTTT. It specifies CASSFGQPNTEAFF.

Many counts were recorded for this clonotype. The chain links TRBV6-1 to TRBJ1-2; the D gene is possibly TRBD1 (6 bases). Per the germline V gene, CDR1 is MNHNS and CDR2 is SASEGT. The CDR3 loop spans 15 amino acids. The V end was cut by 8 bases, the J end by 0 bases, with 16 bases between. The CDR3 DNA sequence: TGTGCCAGCCGTCCCTCAGGGGCAGCTAACTATGGCTACACCTTC. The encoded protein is CASRPSGAANYGYTF.

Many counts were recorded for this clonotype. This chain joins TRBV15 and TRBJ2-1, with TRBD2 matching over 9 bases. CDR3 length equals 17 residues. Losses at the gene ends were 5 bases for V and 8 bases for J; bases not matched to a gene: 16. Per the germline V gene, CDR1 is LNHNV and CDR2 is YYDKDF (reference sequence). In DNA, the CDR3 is TGTGCCACCAGCGTAGCGGGAGCAAGGTGGGATATCGATGAGCAGTTCTTC. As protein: CATSVAGARWDIDEQFF. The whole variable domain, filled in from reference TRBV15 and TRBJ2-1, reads DAMVIQNPRYQVTQFGKPVTLSCSQTLNHNVMYWYQQKSSQAPKLLFHYYDKDFNNEADTPDNFQSRRPNTSFCFLDIRSPGLGDTAMYLCATSVAGARWDIDEQFFGPGTRLTVL.

The CDR3 loop is CASSPGTGVGGYTF. The CDR3 DNA is TGCGCCAGCAGTCCCGGGACAGGGGTCGGCGGCTACACCTTC. The chain combines TRBV10-2 with TRBJ1-2; 10 bases map to TRBD1. The CDR3 has 14 amino acids. The J segment lost 8 bases and the V segment lost 5 bases, leaving 8 bases of the junction unmatched. From germline, CDR1 is WSHSY and CDR2 SAAADI.

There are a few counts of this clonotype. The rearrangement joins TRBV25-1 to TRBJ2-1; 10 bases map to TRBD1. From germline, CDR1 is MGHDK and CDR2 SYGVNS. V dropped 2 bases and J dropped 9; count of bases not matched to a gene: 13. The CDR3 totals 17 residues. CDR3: CASSEALGQGIHTEQFF. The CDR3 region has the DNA TGTGCCAGCAGTGAAGCCCTGGGACAGGGGATCCATACTGAGCAGTTCTTC.

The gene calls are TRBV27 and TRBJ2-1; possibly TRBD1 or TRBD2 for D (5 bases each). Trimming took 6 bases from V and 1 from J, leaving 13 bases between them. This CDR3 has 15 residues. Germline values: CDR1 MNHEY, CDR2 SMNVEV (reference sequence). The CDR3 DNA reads TGTGCCAGCAGCAGGGAGATGGGATCCTACAATGAGCAGTTCTTC. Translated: CASSREMGSYNEQFF.

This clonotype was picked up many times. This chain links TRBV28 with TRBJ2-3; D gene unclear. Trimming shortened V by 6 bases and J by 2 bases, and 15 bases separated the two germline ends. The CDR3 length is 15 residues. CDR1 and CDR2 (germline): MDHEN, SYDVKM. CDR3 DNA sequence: TGTGCCAGCAGAAACACAGTTCTTCCCACAGATACGCAGTATTTT. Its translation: CASRNTVLPTDTQYF.

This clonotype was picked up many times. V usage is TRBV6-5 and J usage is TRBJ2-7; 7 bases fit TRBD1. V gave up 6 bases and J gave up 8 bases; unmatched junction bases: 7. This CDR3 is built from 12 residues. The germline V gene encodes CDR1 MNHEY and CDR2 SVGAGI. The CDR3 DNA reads TGTGCCAGCAGAGACGACAGGGAAAAGCAGTACTTC. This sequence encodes CASRDDREKQYF.

For the CDR3, the DNA is TGTGCCAGCAGCTTATTCCGTAGCGGTCGCTACAATGAGCAGTTCTTC. Its translation: CASSLFRSGRYNEQFF. The chain links TRBV11-2 to TRBJ2-1, with D perhaps TRBD2 (6 bases). Germline V gives CDR1 SGHAT, CDR2 FQNNGV. V lost 2 bases and J lost 3, with 14 bases in between. This CDR3 is 16 amino acids long.

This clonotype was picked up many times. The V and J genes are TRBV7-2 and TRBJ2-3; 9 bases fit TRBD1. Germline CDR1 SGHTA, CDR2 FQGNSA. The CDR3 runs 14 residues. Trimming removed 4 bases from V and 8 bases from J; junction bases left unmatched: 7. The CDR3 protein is CASSSGQGYGTQYF. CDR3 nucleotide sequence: TGTGCCAGCAGCTCGGGACAGGGTTATGGTACGCAGTATTTT.

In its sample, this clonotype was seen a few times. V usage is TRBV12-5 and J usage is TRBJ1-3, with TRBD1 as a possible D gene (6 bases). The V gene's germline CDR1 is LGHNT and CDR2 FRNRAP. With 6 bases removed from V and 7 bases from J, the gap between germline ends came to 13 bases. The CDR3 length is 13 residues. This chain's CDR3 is CASGAGDGNTIYF. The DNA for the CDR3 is TGTGCTAGTGGGGCAGGGGATGGGAACACCATATATTTT.

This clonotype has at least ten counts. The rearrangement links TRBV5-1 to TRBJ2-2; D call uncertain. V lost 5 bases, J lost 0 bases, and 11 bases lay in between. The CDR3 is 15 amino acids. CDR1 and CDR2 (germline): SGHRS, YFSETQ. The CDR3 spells CASSWRYPNTGELFF. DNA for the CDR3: TGCGCCAGCAGTTGGCGATATCCGAACACCGGGGAGCTGTTTTTT.

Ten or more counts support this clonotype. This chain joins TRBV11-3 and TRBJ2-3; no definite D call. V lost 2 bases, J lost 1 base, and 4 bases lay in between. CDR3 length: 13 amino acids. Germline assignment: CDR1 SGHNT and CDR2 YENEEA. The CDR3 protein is CASSLSGTDTQYF. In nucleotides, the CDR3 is TGTGCCAGCAGCTTATCGGGCACAGATACGCAGTATTTT.

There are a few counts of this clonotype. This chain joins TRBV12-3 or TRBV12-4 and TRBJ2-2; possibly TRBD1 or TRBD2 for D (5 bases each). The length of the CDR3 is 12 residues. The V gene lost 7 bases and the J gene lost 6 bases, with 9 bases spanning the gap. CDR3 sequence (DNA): TGTGCCAGCACCCGAGGGGCCGGGGAGCTGTTTTTT. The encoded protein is CASTRGAGELFF.

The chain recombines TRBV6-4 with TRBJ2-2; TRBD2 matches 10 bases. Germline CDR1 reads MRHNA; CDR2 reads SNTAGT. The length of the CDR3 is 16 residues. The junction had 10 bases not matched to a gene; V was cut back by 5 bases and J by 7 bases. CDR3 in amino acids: CASSPVAGGGHGELFF. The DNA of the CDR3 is TGTGCCAGCAGTCCCGTAGCGGGAGGAGGCCACGGGGAGCTGTTTTTT.

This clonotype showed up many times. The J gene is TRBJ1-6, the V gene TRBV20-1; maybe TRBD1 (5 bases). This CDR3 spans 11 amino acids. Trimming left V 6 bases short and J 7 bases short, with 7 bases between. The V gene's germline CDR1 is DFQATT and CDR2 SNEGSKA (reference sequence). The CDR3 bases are TGCAGTGCGAGGGGAAATTCACCCCTCCACTTT. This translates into CSARGNSPLHF.

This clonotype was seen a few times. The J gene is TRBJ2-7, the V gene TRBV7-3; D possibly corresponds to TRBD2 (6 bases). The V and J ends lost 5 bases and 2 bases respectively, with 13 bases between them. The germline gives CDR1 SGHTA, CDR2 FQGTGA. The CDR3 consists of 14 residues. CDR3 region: CASSQNSGTYEQYF. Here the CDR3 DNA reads TGTGCCAGCAGCCAAAATAGCGGAACCTACGAGCAGTACTTC.

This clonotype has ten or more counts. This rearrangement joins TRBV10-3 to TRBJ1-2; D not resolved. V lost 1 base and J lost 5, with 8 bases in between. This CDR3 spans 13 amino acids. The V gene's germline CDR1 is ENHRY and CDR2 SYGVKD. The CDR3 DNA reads TGTGCCATCAGTGAGTTTACAGAGTATGGCTACACCTTC. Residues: CAISEFTEYGYTF.

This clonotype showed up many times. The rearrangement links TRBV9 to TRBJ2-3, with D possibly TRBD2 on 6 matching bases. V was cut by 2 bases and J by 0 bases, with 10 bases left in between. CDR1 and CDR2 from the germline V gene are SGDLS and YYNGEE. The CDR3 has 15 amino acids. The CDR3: CASSVGGSSTDTQYF. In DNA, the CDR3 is TGTGCCAGCAGCGTGGGGGGTTCTAGCACAGATACGCAGTATTTT.

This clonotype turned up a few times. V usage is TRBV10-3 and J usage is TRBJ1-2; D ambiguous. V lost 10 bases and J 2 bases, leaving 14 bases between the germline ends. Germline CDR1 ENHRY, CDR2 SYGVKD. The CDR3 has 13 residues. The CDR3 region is CATIAGRNYGYTF. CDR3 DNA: TGTGCCACTATCGCTGGGCGGAACTATGGCTACACCTTC.

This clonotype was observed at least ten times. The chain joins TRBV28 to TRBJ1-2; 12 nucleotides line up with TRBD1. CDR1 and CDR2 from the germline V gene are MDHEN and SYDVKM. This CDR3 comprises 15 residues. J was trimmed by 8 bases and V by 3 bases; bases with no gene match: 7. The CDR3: CASSFRGQGAPGYTF. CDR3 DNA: TGTGCCAGCAGTTTCAGGGGACAGGGGGCGCCGGGCTACACCTTC.

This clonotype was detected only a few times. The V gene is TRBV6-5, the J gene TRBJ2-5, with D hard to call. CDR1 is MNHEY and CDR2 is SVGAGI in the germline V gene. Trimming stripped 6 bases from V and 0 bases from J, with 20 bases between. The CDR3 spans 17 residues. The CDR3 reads CASRRYGPAGDQETQYF. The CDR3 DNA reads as TGTGCCAGCAGACGATACGGCCCCGCTGGGGACCAAGAGACCCAGTACTTC.

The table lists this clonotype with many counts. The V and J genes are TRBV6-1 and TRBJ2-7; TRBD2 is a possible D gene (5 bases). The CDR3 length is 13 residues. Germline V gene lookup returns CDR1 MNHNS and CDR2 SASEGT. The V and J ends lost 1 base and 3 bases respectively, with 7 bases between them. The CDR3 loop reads CASSEGEIYEQYF. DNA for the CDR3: TGTGCCAGCAGTGAAGGGGAGATCTACGAGCAGTACTTC.

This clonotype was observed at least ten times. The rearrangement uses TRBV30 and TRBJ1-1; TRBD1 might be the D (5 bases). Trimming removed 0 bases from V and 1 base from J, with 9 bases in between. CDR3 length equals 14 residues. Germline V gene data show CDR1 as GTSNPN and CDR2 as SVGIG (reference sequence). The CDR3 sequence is CAWSVGAANTEAFF. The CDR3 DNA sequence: TGTGCCTGGAGTGTAGGGGCAGCGAACACTGAAGCTTTCTTT. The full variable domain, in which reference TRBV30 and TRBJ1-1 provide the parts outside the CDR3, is SQTIHQWPATLVQPVGSPLSLECTVEGTSNPNLYWYRQAAGRGLQLLFYSVGIGQISSEVPQNLSASRPQDRQFILSSKKLLLSDSGFYLCAWSVGAANTEAFFGQGTRLTVV.

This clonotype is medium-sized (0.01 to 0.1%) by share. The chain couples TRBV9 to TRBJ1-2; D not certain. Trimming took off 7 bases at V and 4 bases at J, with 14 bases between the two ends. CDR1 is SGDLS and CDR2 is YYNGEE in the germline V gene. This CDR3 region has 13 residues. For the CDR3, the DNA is TGTGCCAGCGGAGATCAGGTGGGCTATGGCTACACCTTC. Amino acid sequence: CASGDQVGYGYTF. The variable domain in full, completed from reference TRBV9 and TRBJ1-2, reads DSGVTQTPKHLITATGQRVTLRCSPRSGDLSVYWYQQSLDQGLQFLIQYYNGEERAKGNILERFSAQQFPDLHSELNLSSLELGDSALYFCASGDQVGYGYTFGSGTRLTVV.

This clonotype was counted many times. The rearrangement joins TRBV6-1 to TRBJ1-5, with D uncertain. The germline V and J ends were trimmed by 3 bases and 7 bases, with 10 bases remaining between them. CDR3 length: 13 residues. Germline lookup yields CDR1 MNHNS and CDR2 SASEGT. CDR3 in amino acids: CASSDGPLQPQHF. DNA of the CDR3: TGTGCCAGCAGTGACGGCCCTTTGCAGCCCCAGCATTTT.